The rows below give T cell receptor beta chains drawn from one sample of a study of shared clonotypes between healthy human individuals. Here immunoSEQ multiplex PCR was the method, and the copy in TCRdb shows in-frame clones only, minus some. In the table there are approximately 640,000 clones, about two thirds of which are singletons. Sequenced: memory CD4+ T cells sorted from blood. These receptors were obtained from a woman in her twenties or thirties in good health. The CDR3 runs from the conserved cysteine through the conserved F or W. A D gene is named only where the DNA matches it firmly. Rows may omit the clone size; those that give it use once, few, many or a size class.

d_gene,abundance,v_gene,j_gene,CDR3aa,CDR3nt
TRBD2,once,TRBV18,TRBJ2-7,CASSPPVAGLAGYEQYF,TGTGCCAGCTCACCACCGGTCGCTGGACTAGCGGGCTACGAGCAGTACTTC
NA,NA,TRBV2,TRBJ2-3,CASKNGAGGTDTQYF,TGTGCCAGCAAAAATGGGGCAGGGGGCACAGATACGCAGTATTTT
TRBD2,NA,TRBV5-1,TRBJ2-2,CASSGRGTSTGELFF,TGCGCCAGCAGCGGGCGCGGGACTAGCACCGGGGAGCTGTTTTTT
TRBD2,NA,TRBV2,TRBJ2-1,CASNEREGHEQFF,TGTGCCAGCAACGAGCGGGAGGGCCATGAGCAGTTCTTC
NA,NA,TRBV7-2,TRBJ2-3,CASSPSVGSDTQYF,TGTGCCAGCAGCCCTTCCGTGGGGTCAGATACGCAGTATTTT
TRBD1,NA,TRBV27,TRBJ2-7,CAIAGGPSYEQYF,TGTGCCATCGCAGGGGGCCCCTCCTACGAGCAGTACTTC
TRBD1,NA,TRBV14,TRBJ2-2,CASSLGTGGTGELFF,TGTGCCAGCAGCCTTGGGACAGGGGGAACCGGGGAGCTGTTTTTT
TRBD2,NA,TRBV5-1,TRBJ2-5,CASRHGTTGTQYF,TGCGCCAGCAGACATGGGACTACCGGGACCCAGTACTTC
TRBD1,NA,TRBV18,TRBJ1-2,CASSAYTSGQNYGYTF,TGTGCCAGCTCAGCGTACACTTCGGGACAGAACTATGGCTACACCTTC
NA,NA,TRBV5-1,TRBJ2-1,CASSFQPEALEQFF,TGCGCCAGCAGCTTTCAACCAGAGGCGTTGGAGCAGTTCTTC
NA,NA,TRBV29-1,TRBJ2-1,CSVGTDNEQFF,TGCAGCGTTGGGACAGACAATGAGCAGTTCTTC
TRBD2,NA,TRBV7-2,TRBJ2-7,CASSPGGALTYEQYF,TGTGCCAGCAGCCCCGGGGGGGCCCTCACCTACGAGCAGTACTTC
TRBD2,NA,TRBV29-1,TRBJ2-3,CSVPIAGGRGDTQYF,TGCAGCGTCCCTATAGCGGGAGGCCGAGGAGATACGCAGTATTTT
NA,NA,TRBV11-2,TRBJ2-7,CASSPEGGSWYEQYF,TGTGCCAGCAGCCCTGAAGGGGGGAGTTGGTACGAGCAGTACTTC
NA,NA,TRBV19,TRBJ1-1,CASRAGHTNTEAFF,TGTGCCAGTAGGGCGGGACACACGAACACTGAAGCTTTCTTT
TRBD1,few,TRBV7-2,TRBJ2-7,CASSPQTGLTYEQYF,TGTGCCAGCAGCCCGCAGACAGGGCTTACCTACGAGCAGTACTTC
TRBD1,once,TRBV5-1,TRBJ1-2,CASSPTPSGTGNGYTF,TGCGCCAGCAGCCCGACCCCGTCCGGGACAGGGAACGGCTACACCTTC
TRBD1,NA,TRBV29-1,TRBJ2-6,CSVSGTGGSGANVLTF,TGCAGCGTCTCCGGGACAGGGGGCTCTGGGGCCAACGTCCTGACTTTC
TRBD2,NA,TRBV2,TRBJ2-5,CASTGGLAVRQTQYF,TGTGCCAGCACGGGGGGGCTAGCGGTACGACAGACCCAGTACTTC
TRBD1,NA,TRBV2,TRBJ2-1,CANIRDSYNEQFF,TGTGCCAACATACGGGACAGCTACAATGAGCAGTTCTTC
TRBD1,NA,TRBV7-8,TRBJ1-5,CASSFQGQGNSNQPQHF,TGTGCCAGCAGCTTTCAAGGACAGGGTAATAGCAATCAGCCCCAGCATTTT
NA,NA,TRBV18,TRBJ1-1,CASSPRRGSNTEAFF,TGTGCCAGCTCACCCCGCAGGGGCTCGAACACTGAAGCTTTCTTT
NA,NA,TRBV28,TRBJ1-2,CASQGQRNYGYTF,TGTGCCAGCCAGGGGCAGAGAAACTATGGCTACACCTTC